A single sample gave rise to the 18 T cell receptor beta chains below, sequenced in a study of type 1 regulatory T cells (dated by TCRdb to 2020 to 2022). Data came from an Illumina MiSeq. Through fastp at Q25 and MiXCR, TCRdb rebuilt clones from the public reads, retaining in-frame beta chains. Rows merge per CDR3 protein into single entries with the most common DNA and genes. The sample includes about 67,000 distinct CDR3 sequences, with 45% to 50% observed a single time. The top ten constitute roughly 2.2% of the sample. The antigens these receptors bind are not known. The material sequenced was cultured non-Tr1 T cells, either the whole culture or a sorted T cell fraction (not recorded which). This sample's cell subset or site label indicates: non-Tr1 population from the T-allo10 product. The receptors were sampled from a human donor in good health.

The chain uses TRBV12-3 or TRBV12-4 and TRBJ1-1, with D uncertain. The CDR3 extends over 14 amino acids. V was pared by 9 bases and J by 4 bases, with 18 bases between. The CDR3 protein is CASISALGFTEAFF. Written as DNA, the CDR3 is TGTGCCAGTATCTCTGCTCTGGGGTTCACTGAAGCTTTCTTT.

V and J are TRBV2 and TRBJ2-2, with D tentatively TRBD1 (6 bases). Germline V lookup: CDR1 SNHLY, CDR2 FYNNEI. V lost 6 bases, J lost 4 bases, and 15 bases lay in between. CDR3 length: 15 residues. DNA of the CDR3: TGTGCCAGCAGCCTGACAGGCTACCGCACCGGGGAGCTGTTTTTT. Its translation: CASSLTGYRTGELFF.

A few counts support this clonotype. The chain joins TRBV5-1 to TRBJ2-5, with D perhaps TRBD1 or TRBD2 (5 bases each). The V gene's germline CDR1 is SGHRS and CDR2 YFSETQ. The CDR3 has 14 amino acids. The V and J ends lost 5 bases and 4 bases respectively, with 15 bases between them. The CDR3 region has the DNA TGCGCCAGCAGTCCGGGACCAGGAGGAGAGACCCAGTACTTC. Translated: CASSPGPGGETQYF.

The rearrangement uses TRBV4-3 and TRBJ1-2; a possible D gene is TRBD1 (6 bases). This CDR3 comprises 16 residues. The germline gives CDR1 LGHNA, CDR2 YSLEER. The germline V and J ends were trimmed by 4 bases and 1 base, with 16 bases remaining between them. The CDR3 nucleotides are TGCGCCAGCAGCCCCGGACAGAGCATGCTTAACTATGGCTACACCTTC. Its translation is CASSPGQSMLNYGYTF.

The chain links TRBV20-1 to TRBJ2-7; 14 bases align to TRBD2. The junction had 7 bases not matched to a gene; V was cut back by 6 bases and J by 6 bases. Per the germline V gene, CDR1 is DFQATT and CDR2 is SNEGSKA (reference sequence). This CDR3 spans 14 amino acids. The CDR3 DNA sequence: TGCAGTGCGGGGGGACTAGCGGGGGCTCTCGAGCAGTACTTC. Its protein product is CSAGGLAGALEQYF.

The chain recombines TRBV7-8 with TRBJ2-1; D may be TRBD1 (5 bases). CDR1 SGHVS and CDR2 FQNEAQ come from the germline V gene. The CDR3 covers 13 residues. V lost 5 bases and J 2 bases, leaving 7 bases between the germline ends. CDR3 DNA sequence: TGTGCCAGCAGCCCGACAGCCTACAATGAGCAGTTCTTC. Residues: CASSPTAYNEQFF.

The chain couples TRBV4-3 to TRBJ2-1; 13 nucleotides align to TRBD2. This CDR3 is built from 17 residues. V shed 3 bases and J 6 bases; nucleotides not matched to a gene: 8. Germline lookup yields CDR1 LGHNA and CDR2 YSLEER. Here the CDR3 DNA reads TGCGCCAGCAGCCAGCAACTAGCGGGGGGGCCTTCCAATGAGCAGTTCTTC. It specifies CASSQQLAGGPSNEQFF.

This clonotype was counted a few times. This sequence joins TRBV29-1 and TRBJ2-7; possibly TRBD1 for D (6 bases). Trimming cost V 6 bases and J 8 bases, with 17 bases left between them. CDR3 length equals 12 residues. Germline-derived CDR1 and CDR2 are SQVTM and ANQGSEA. The DNA of the CDR3 is TGCAGCGTCCAACATGGGGACACCAAGCAGTACTTC. It is translated as CSVQHGDTKQYF.

This clonotype was detected only a few times. V gene TRBV25-1 combines with J gene TRBJ1-3, with D uncertain. This CDR3 comprises 14 residues. V was pared by 3 bases and J by 4 bases, with 10 bases between. Germline assignment: CDR1 MGHDK and CDR2 SYGVNS. CDR3 sequence: CASSDFRVGNTIYF. CDR3 nucleotides: TGTGCCAGCAGTGATTTTCGGGTCGGAAACACCATATATTTT.

The CDR3 loop reads CSARDPQTSTDTQYF. The CDR3 DNA reads as TGCAGTGCTAGAGATCCCCAGACTAGCACAGATACGCAGTATTTT. The chain couples TRBV20-1 to TRBJ2-3, with unresolved D. V was shortened by 0 bases and J by 0 bases, with 10 bases between the two germline ends. The germline V gene has CDR1 DFQATT and CDR2 SNEGSKA (reference sequence). This CDR3 spans 15 amino acids.

This clonotype showed up just a few times. V gene TRBV7-6 combines with J gene TRBJ1-1; D unclear. The CDR3 runs 13 residues. Looked up from germline, CDR1 is SGHVS and CDR2 is FNYEAQ. V was pared by 1 base and J by 1 base, with 4 bases between. CDR3 sequence reads: CASSLGTNTEAFF. The DNA of the CDR3 is TGTGCCAGCAGCTTAGGCACGAACACTGAAGCTTTCTTT.

This clonotype has a handful of counts. The chain combines TRBV5-6 with TRBJ2-7; D is possibly TRBD1 (6 bases). CDR3 size: 14 residues. CDR1 is SGHDT and CDR2 is YYEEEE in the germline V gene. Trimming left V 5 bases short and J 4 bases short, with 16 bases between. The CDR3 loop is CASRIFTGSYEQYF. The CDR3 DNA follows: TGTGCCAGCAGGATCTTCACAGGGTCTTACGAGCAGTACTTC.

The CDR3 is CSAGQGLFDSTDTQYF. The CDR3, as DNA: TGCAGTGCAGGGCAGGGGCTATTTGATTCCACAGATACGCAGTATTTT. This chain joins TRBV20-1 and TRBJ2-3, with D possibly being TRBD1 (6 bases). CDR1 and CDR2 (germline): DFQATT, SNEGSKA (reference sequence). V was clipped by 6 bases and J by 2 bases, with 21 bases between them. The CDR3 loop spans 16 amino acids.

This clonotype was recorded a few times. The chain uses TRBV5-1 and TRBJ2-2; D is ambiguous. The V end was cut by 1 base, the J end by 0 bases, with 7 bases between. CDR1 and CDR2 from the germline V gene are SGHRS and YFSETQ. The CDR3 has 15 residues. DNA of the CDR3: TGCGCCAGCAGCTTGACCCCTTCGAACACCGGGGAGCTGTTTTTT. Residues: CASSLTPSNTGELFF.

The rearrangement uses TRBV9 and TRBJ1-1; a weak D match, TRBD1 (6 bases). V was clipped by 1 base and J by 6 bases, with 10 bases between them. Germline V gene data show CDR1 as SGDLS and CDR2 as YYNGEE. The CDR3 runs to 13 residues. This chain's CDR3 is CASSVYDRSEAFF. CDR3 sequence (DNA): TGTGCCAGCAGCGTATATGACAGGTCTGAAGCTTTCTTT.

This chain uses TRBV5-1 with TRBJ2-5; D is undetermined. Trimming removed 0 bases at V and 5 bases at J, with 11 bases between. Germline V gene lookup returns CDR1 SGHRS and CDR2 YFSETQ. This CDR3 has 14 residues. Here the CDR3 DNA reads TGCGCCAGCAGCTTGGCCACGGCAGTTGAGACCCAGTACTTC. The encoded protein is CASSLATAVETQYF.

This clonotype was seen a few times. The rearrangement joins TRBV7-2 to TRBJ2-3; no clear D. This CDR3 comprises 14 residues. V was pared by 5 bases and J by 4 bases, with 13 bases between. Germline CDR1 and CDR2: SGHTA and FQGNSA. CDR3 amino acids: CASSPEWSADTQYF. The CDR3 DNA reads as TGTGCCAGCAGCCCGGAGTGGTCCGCAGATACGCAGTATTTT.

This clonotype has just a few counts. This chain uses TRBV12-3 or TRBV12-4 with TRBJ1-1; D gene ambiguous. The CDR3 totals 13 residues. V shed 2 bases and J shed 2 bases, with 6 bases lying between them. DNA of the CDR3: TGTGCCAGCAGTTTAAACAGCAACACTGAAGCTTTCTTT. Translating it yields CASSLNSNTEAFF.